A selection of T cell receptor beta chains follows, all from one sample in a study of monozygotic twins with inflammatory bowel disease. TCRdb derives one entry per CDR3 protein from the 5' RACE reads, leaving out DNA. The repertoire table contains about 160,000 distinct CDR3 sequences. The sample taken for sequencing was blood. The receptors shown here come from a human donor with ulcerative colitis or Crohn's disease, or a healthy co-twin of an affected twin (not recorded which). CDR3s include the opening cysteine and the closing phenylalanine or tryptophan.

j_call | v_call | cdr3_aa
TRBJ2-2 | TRBV2 | CASSETGGSPGELFF
TRBJ2-2 | TRBV14 | CASSQVPLTGELFF
TRBJ2-7 | TRBV29-1 | CSVAGGTRDTYEQYF
TRBJ2-5 | TRBV24-1 | CATSDPNGPKWETQYF
TRBJ2-2 | TRBV5-1 | CASSLDGRAVTGELFF
TRBJ2-7 | TRBV7-9 | CASTPVFYEQYF
TRBJ2-2 | TRBV20-1 | CSARVLRQSTGELFF
TRBJ1-2 | TRBV7-9 | CASSPRTGVNSYGYTF
TRBJ2-2 | TRBV12-3/TRBV12-4 | CASSTNYRGELFF
TRBJ1-2 | TRBV5-1 | CASSLDRDGYTF
TRBJ2-1 | TRBV7-3 | CASSSNGADEQFF
TRBJ2-6 | TRBV12-3/TRBV12-4 | CASSLLLGQQVPPSF
TRBJ2-1 | TRBV20-1 | CSARDQGLDGGEQFF
TRBJ2-2 | TRBV5-1 | CASRIGTSNTGELFF
TRBJ2-7 | TRBV30 | CAWKGDSYEQYF
TRBJ2-3 | TRBV27 | CASIEGITDTQYF
TRBJ1-3 | TRBV5-1 | CASSLSRQGSGNTIYF
TRBJ2-3 | TRBV13 | CASSHVSGSVADTQYF
TRBJ2-1 | TRBV7-2 | CASSLGSTAYNEQFF
TRBJ1-2 | TRBV6-5 | CASSFPGQGASGYTF
TRBJ2-1 | TRBV4-1 | CASSHPISHGNEQFF
TRBJ1-4 | TRBV7-2 | CASSYAGTGGEKLFF
TRBJ2-1 | TRBV19 | CASSIGGESFYNEQFF
TRBJ2-3 | TRBV6-2/TRBV6-3 | CASSSRPSGVSPDTQYF
TRBJ2-1 | TRBV7-2 | CASSFRRAGMDEQFF
TRBJ2-2 | TRBV11-2 | CASSFTGQSRLDGELFF